The TCR beta chain under discussion was sequenced for a study of graft-versus-host responses after intestinal transplantation. As for the study in general: Anti-thymocyte globulin induction was given to all recipients, followed by tacrolimus and steroids for 2 to 3 years.

TCRdb keeps only in-frame clones here, not all; method: immunoSEQ multiplex PCR. The data contain nearly 110,000 clones, roughly 86% of them singletons. With regard to this clone: The target antigen is unknown.

CDR1 ENHRY and CDR2 SYGVKD come from the germline V gene. V gave up 8 bases and J gave up 1 base, with 5 bases separating them. This CDR3 has 11 residues. Points from the study as a whole: An association linked early post-transplant HvG declines with peak circulating GvH clone levels.

The clonotype originates from a human donor who was the organ donor for an intestinal transplant. V usage is TRBV10-3 and J usage is TRBJ1-1; D not certain. Sequences were derived from unstimulated CD4+ T cells sorted from spleen or lymph node cells, sampled before transplant. The CDR3 protein is CAILQNTEAFF. In DNA, the CDR3 is TGTGCCATCTTACAGAACACTGAAGCTTTCTTT.